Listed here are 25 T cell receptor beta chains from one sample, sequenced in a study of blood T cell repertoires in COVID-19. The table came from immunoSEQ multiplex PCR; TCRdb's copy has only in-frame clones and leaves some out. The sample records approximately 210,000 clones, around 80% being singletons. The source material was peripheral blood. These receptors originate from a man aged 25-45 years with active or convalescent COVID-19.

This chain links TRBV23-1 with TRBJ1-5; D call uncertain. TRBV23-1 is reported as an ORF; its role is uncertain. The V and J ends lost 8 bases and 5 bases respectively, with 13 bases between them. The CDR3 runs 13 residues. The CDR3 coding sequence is TGCGCCAGCCTAGGCGGAGGGCATCAGCCCCAGCATTTT. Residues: CASLGGGHQPQHF.

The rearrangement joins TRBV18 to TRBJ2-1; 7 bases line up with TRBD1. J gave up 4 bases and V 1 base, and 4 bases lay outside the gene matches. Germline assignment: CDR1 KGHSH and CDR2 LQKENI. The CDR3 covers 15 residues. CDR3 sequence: CASSPLGQEYNEQFF. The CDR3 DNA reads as TGTGCCAGCTCACCACTCGGACAGGAGTACAATGAGCAGTTCTTC.

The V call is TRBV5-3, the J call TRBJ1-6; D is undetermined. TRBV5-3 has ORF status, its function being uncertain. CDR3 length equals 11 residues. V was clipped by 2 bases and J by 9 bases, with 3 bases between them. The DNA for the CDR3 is TGTGCCAGAAGCTTTCTTTCACCCCTCCACTTT. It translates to CARSFLSPLHF.

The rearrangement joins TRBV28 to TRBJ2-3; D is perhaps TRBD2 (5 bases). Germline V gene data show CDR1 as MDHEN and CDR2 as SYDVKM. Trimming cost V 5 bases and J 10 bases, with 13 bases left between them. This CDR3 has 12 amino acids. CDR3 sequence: CASSKIPGAQYF. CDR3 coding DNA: TGTGCCAGCAGTAAGATCCCCGGGGCGCAGTATTTT.

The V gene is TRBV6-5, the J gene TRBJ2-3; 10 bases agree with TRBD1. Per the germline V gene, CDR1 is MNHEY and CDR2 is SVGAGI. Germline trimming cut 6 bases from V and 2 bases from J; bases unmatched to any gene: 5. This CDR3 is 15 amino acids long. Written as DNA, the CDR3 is TGTGCCAGCAGATTGGGACAGGGGTACACAGATACGCAGTATTTT. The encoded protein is CASRLGQGYTDTQYF.

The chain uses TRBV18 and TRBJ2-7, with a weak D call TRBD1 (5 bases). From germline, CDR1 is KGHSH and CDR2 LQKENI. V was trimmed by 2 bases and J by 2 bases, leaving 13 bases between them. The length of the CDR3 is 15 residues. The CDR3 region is CASSPLGQGTYEQYF. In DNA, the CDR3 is TGTGCCAGCTCACCATTGGGTCAGGGCACCTACGAGCAGTACTTC. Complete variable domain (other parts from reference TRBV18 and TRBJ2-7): NAGVMQNPRHLVRRRGQEARLRCSPMKGHSHVYWYRQLPEEGLKFMVYLQKENIIDESGMPKERFSAEFPKEGPSILRIQQVVRGDSAAYFCASSPLGQGTYEQYFGPGTRLTVT.

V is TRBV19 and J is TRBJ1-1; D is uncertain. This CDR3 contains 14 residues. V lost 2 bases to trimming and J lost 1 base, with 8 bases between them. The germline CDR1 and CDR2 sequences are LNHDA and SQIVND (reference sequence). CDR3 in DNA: TGTGCCAGTAGTATAAGCGGGAGGAACACTGAAGCTTTCTTT. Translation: CASSISGRNTEAFF.

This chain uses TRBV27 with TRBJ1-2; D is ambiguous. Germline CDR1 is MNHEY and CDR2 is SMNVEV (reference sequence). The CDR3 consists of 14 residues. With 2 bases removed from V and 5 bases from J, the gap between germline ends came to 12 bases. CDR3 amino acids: CASSLGRAWYGYTF. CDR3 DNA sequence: TGTGCCAGCAGTTTAGGGCGGGCTTGGTATGGCTACACCTTC.

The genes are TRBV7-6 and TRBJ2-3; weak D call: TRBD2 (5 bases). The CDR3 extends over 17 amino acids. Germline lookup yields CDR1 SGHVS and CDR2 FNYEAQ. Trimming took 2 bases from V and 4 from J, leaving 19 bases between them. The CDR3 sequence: CASSLSVSGDVADTQYF. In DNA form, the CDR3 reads TGTGCCAGCAGCTTATCCGTCAGCGGAGACGTAGCAGATACGCAGTATTTT.

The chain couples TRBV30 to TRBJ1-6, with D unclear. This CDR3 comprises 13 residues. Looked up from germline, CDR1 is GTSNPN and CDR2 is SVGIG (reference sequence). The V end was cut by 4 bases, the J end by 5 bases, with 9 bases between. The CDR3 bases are TGTGCCTGGACCGGAGGCGATAATTCACCCCTCCACTTT. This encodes CAWTGGDNSPLHF.

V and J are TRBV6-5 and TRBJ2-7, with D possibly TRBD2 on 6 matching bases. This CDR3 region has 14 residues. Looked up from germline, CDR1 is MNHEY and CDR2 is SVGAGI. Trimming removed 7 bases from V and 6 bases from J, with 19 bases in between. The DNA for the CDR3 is TGTGCCAGCACCCAAGGAGGGACGAGATTCGAGCAGTACTTC. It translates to CASTQGGTRFEQYF.

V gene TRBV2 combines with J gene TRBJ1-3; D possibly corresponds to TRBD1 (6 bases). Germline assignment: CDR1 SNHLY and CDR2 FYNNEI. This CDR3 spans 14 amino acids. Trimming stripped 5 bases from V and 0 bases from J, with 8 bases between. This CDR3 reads CASSSTGSGNTIYF. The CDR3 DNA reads TGTGCCAGCAGTTCGACAGGCTCTGGAAACACCATATATTTT.

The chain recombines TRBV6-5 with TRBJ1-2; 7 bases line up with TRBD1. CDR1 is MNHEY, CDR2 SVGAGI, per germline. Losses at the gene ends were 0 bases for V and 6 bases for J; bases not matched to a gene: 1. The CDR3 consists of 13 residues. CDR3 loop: CASSYSQGHGYTF. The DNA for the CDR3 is TGTGCCAGCAGTTACTCACAGGGGCATGGCTACACCTTC.

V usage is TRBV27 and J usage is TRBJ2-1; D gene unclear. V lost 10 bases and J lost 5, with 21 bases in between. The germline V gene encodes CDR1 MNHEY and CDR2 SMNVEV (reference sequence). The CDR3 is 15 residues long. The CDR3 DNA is TGTGCCACCTCCGAGCTGCGGCGGCCTGACAATGAGCAGTTCTTC. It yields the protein CATSELRRPDNEQFF.

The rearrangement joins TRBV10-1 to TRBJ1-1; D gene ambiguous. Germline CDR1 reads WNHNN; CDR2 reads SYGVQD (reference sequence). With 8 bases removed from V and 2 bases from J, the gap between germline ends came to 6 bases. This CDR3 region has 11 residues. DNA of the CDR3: TGCGCCAGCGCAAGCAACACTGAAGCTTTCTTT. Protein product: CASASNTEAFF.

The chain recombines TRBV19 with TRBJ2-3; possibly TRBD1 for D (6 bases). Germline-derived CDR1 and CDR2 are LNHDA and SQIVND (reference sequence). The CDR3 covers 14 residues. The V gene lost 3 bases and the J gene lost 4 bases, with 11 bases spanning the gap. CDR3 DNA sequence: TGTGCCAGTAGTATCAGGACAGACCCAGATACGCAGTATTTT. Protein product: CASSIRTDPDTQYF.

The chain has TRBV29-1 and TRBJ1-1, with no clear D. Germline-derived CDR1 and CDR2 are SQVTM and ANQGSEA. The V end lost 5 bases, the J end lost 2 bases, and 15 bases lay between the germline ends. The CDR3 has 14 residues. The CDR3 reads CSVNFGRLNTEAFF. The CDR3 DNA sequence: TGCAGCGTTAATTTTGGCAGACTTAACACTGAAGCTTTCTTT.

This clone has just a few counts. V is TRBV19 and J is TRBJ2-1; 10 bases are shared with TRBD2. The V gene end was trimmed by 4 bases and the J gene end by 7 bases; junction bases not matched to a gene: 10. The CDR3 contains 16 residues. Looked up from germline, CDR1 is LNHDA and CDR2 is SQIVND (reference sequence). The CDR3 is CASSTNLAGVENEQFF. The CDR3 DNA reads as TGTGCCAGTAGTACCAACCTAGCGGGAGTGGAAAATGAGCAGTTCTTC.

CDR3 DNA: TGTGCCAGCAGTGAATCCCAGCGGGGGATCCAAGAGACCCAGTACTTC. Translating gives CASSESQRGIQETQYF. The chain uses TRBV25-1 and TRBJ2-5, with 8 bases identical to TRBD2. This CDR3 region has 16 residues. Unmatched junction bases numbered 5, after V lost 1 base and J lost 1 base. Germline V gives CDR1 MGHDK, CDR2 SYGVNS.

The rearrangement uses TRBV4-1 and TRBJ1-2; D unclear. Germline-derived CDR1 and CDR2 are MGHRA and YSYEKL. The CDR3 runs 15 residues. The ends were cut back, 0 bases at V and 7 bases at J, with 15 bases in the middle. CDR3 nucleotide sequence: TGCGCCAGCAGCCAAGATCCCGGGTTTTTGGGTGGCTACACCTTC. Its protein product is CASSQDPGFLGGYTF.

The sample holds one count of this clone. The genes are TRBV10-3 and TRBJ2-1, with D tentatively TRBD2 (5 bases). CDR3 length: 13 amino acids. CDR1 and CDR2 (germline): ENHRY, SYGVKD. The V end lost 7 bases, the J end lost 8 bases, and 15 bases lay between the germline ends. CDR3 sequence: CAITWGEGHEQFF. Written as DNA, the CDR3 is TGTGCCATCACCTGGGGTGAGGGCCATGAGCAGTTCTTC.

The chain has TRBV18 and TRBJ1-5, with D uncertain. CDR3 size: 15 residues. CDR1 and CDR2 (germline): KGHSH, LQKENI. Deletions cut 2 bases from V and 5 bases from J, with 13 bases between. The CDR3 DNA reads TGTGCCAGCTCACCAAATGCACAGACCTATCAGCCCCAGCATTTT. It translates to CASSPNAQTYQPQHF. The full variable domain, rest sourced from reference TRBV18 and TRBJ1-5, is NAGVMQNPRHLVRRRGQEARLRCSPMKGHSHVYWYRQLPEEGLKFMVYLQKENIIDESGMPKERFSAEFPKEGPSILRIQQVVRGDSAAYFCASSPNAQTYQPQHFGDGTRLSIL.

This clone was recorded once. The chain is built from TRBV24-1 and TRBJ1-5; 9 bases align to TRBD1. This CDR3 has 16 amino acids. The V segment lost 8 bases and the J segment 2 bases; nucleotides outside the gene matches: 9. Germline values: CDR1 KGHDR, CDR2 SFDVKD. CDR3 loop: CATIGGQGMGNQPQHF. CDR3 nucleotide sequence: TGTGCCACCATCGGGGGACAGGGAATGGGCAATCAGCCCCAGCATTTT.

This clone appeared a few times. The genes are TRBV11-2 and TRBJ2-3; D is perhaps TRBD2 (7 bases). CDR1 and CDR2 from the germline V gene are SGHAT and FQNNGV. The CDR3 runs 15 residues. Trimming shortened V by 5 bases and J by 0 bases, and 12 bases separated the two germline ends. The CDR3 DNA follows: TGTGCCAGCAGCGTCCGGGGGGCAAGCACAGATACGCAGTATTTT. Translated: CASSVRGASTDTQYF.

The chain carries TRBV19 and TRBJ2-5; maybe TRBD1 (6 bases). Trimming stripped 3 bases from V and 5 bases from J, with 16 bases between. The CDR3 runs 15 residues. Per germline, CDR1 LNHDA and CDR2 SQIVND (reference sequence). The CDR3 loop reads CASSIRHTGYETQYF. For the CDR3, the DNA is TGTGCCAGTAGTATCCGCCATACAGGGTACGAGACCCAGTACTTC.